A single T cell receptor (beta chain) is shown here with its context. This sample is drawn from a study of radiotherapy plus CTLA-4 blockade in lung cancer. Measured with immunoSEQ multiplex PCR; TCRdb has only the in-frame clones, and not every one. The top ten hold over 2% of the sample, which has around 110,000 clones, 70% to 90% seen once. This CDR3 spans 12 amino acids. Trimming cost V 7 bases and J 4 bases, with 10 bases left between them. The germline V gene encodes CDR1 MNHNY and CDR2 SVGAGI (reference sequence). The receptor was isolated from a human donor with non-small cell lung cancer that progressed on radiotherapy plus ipilimumab. Some clones in this sample may be carry-over from other donors' samples. The material was peripheral blood, obtained from a patient treated with radiotherapy plus ipilimumab. The rearrangement uses TRBV6-6 and TRBJ1-1, with D maybe TRBD1 (5 bases). The CDR3: CASISRGTEAFF. The CDR3, as DNA: TGTGCCAGCATTTCGAGGGGCACTGAAGCTTTCTTT.